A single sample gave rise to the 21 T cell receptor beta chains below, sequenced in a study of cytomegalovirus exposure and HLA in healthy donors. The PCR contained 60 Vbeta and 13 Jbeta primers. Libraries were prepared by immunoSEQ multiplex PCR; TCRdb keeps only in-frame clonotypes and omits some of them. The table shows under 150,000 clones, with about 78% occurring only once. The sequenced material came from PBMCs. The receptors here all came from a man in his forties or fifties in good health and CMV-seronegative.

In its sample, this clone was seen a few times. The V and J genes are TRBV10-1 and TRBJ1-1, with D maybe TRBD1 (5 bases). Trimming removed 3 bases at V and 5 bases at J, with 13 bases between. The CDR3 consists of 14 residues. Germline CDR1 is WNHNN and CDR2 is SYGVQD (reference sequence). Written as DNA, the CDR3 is TGCGCCAGCAGTGACGACACGGGGGGGACTGAAGCTTTCTTT. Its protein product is CASSDDTGGTEAFF.

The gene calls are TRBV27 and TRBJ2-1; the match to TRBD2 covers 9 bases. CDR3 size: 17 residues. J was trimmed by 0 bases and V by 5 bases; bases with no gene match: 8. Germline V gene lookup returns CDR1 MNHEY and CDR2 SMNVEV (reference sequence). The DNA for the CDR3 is TGTGCCAGCAGTCCCTATAGCGGGAGTGCCTCCTACAATGAGCAGTTCTTC. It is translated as CASSPYSGSASYNEQFF.

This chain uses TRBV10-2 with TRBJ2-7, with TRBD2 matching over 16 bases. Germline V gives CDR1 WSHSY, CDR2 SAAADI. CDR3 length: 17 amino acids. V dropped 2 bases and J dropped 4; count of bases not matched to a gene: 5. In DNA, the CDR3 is TGCGCCAGCAGTGAGGTGCGGGGACTAGCGGGAGGGTACGAGCAGTACTTC. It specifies CASSEVRGLAGGYEQYF.

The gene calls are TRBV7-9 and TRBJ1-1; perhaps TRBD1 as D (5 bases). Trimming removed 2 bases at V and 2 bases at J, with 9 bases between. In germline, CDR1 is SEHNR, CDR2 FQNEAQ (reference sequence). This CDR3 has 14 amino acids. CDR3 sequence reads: CASSLTGVNTEAFF. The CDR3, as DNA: TGTGCCAGCAGCTTAACAGGAGTAAACACTGAAGCTTTCTTT. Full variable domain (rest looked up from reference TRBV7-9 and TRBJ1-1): DTGVSQNPRHKITKRGQNVTFRCDPISEHNRLYWYRQTLGQGPEFLTYFQNEAQLEKSRLLSDRFSAERPKGSFSTLEIQRTEQGDSAMYLCASSLTGVNTEAFFGQGTRLTVV.

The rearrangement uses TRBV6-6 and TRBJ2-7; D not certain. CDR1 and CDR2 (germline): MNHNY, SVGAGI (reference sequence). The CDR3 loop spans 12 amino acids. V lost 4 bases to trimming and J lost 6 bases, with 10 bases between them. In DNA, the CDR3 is TGTGCCAGCAGTTCCCCCGGTCGCGAGCAGTACTTC. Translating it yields CASSSPGREQYF.

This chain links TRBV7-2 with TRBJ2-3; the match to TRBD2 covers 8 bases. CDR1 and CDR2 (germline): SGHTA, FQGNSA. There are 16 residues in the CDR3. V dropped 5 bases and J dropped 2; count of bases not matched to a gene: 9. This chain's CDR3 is CASSRFRGGITDTQYF. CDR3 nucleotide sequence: TGTGCCAGCAGCCGCTTCCGGGGGGGGATCACAGATACGCAGTATTTT.

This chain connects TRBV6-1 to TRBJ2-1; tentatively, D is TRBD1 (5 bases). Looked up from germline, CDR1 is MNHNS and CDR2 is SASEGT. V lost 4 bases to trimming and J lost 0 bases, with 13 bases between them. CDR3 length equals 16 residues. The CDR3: CASSGWGSSSYNEQFF. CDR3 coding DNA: TGTGCCAGCAGTGGGTGGGGCTCGAGCTCCTACAATGAGCAGTTCTTC.

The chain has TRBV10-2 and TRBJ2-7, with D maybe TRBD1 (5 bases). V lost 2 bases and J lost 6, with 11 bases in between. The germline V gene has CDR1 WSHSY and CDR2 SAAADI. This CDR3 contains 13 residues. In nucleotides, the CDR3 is TGCGCCAGCAGTGAGAGGTCGGACATCGAGCAGTACTTC. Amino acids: CASSERSDIEQYF.

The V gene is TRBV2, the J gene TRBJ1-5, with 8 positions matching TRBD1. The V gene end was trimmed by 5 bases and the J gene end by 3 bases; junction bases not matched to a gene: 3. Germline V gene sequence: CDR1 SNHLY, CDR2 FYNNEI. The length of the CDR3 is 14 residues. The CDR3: CASSLDRVNQPQHF. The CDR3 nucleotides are TGTGCCAGCAGTCTGGACAGGGTCAATCAGCCCCAGCATTTT.

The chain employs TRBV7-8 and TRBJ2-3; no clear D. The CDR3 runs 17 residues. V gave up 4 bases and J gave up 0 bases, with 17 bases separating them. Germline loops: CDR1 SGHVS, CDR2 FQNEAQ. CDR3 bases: TGTGCCAGCAGCTACTCGAGCGCTTCTATTAGCACAGATACGCAGTATTTT. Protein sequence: CASSYSSASISTDTQYF.

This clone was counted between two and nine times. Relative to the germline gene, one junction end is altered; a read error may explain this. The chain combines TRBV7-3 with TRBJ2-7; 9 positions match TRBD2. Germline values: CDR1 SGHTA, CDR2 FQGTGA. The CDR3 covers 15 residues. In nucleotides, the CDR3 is TGTGCCAGCAGCTTAGTTGTGGCGGGAGGGCCTCTACCTTTATTC. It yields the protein CASSLVVAGGPLPLF. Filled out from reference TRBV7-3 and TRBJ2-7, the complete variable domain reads GAGVSQTPSNKVTEKGKYVELRCDPISGHTALYWYRQSLGQGPEFLIYFQGTGAADDSGLPNDRFFAVRPEGSVSTLKIQRTERGDSAVYLCASSLVVAGGPLPLFGPGTRLTVT.

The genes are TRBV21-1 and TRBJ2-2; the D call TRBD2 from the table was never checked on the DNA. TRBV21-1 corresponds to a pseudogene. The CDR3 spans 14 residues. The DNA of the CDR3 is TGTGCCAGCAGCATGAGAGTGAACACCGGGGAGCTGTTTTTT. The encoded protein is CASSMRVNTGELFF.

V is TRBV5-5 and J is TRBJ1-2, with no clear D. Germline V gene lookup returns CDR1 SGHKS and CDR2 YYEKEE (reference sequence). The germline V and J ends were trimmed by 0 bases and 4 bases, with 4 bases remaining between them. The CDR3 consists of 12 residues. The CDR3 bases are TGTGCCAGCAGCTTGGCCGGCTATGGCTACACCTTC. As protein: CASSLAGYGYTF.

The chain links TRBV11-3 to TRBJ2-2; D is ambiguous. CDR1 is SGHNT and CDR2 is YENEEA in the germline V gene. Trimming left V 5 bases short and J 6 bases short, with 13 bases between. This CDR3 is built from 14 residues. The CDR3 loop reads CASSLQGSAGELFF. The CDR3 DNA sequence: TGTGCCAGCAGCCTCCAAGGCAGCGCCGGGGAGCTGTTTTTT.

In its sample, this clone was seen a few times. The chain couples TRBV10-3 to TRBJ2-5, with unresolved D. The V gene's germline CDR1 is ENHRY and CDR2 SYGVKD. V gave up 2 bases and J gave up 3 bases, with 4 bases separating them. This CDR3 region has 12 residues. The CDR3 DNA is TGTGCCATCAGTGAGAATAAAGAGACCCAGTACTTC. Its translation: CAISENKETQYF.

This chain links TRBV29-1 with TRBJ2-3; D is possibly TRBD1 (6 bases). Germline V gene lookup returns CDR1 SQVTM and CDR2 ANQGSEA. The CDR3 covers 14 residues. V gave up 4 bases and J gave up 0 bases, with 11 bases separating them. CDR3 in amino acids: CSVGPGASTDTQYF. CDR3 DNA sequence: TGCAGCGTTGGCCCAGGGGCGAGCACAGATACGCAGTATTTT.

CDR3 sequence (DNA): TGTGCCAGCAGCTTGGATCCGGGTAACACTGAAGCTTTCTTT. It yields the protein CASSLDPGNTEAFF. The chain couples TRBV5-4 to TRBJ1-1, with unresolved D. Germline CDR1 is SGHNT and CDR2 is YYREEE (reference sequence). Deletions cut 0 bases from V and 2 bases from J, with 8 bases between. The length of the CDR3 is 14 residues.

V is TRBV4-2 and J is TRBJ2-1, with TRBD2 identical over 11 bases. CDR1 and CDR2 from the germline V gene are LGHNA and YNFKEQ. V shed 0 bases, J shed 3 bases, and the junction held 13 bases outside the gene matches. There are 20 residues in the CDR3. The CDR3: CASSQEESALGLAGYNEQFF. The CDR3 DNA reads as TGTGCCAGCAGCCAAGAAGAGTCGGCCTTAGGACTAGCGGGCTACAATGAGCAGTTCTTC.

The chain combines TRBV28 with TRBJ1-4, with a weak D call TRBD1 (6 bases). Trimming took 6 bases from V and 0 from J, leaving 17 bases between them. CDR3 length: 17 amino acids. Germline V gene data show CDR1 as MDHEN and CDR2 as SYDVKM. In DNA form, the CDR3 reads TGTGCCAGCAGCCGGATCAGGGGCGCAGCAACTAATGAAAAACTGTTTTTT. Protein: CASSRIRGAATNEKLFF.

The CDR3 protein is CASSPPSAYEQYF. CDR3 in DNA: TGTGCCAGCTCACCACCGTCAGCCTACGAGCAGTACTTC. This chain uses TRBV18 with TRBJ2-7; D gene uncertain. Germline V CDR1 and CDR2: KGHSH, LQKENI. The CDR3 totals 13 residues. The germline V and J ends were trimmed by 0 bases and 2 bases, with 5 bases remaining between them.

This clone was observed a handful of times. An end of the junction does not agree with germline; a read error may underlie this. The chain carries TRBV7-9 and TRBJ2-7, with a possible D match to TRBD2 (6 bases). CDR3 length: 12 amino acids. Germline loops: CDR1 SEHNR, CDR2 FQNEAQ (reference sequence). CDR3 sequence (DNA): TGTTCCAGCAGCATTAATCTCGGGACTCAGTACTTC. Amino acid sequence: CSSSINLGTQYF.